Listed below are T cell receptor beta chains from one sample, sequenced in a study of Graves' ophthalmopathy and Graves' hyperthyroidism. TCRdb ran MiXCR on the multiplex PCR reads and lists one entry per CDR3 protein. Of approximately 480,000 distinct CDR3 sequences in the sample, 14% were seen once. Sequences were obtained from blood. These receptors were obtained from a woman aged 30 to 39 with Graves' ophthalmopathy. CDR3s include the opening cysteine and the closing phenylalanine or tryptophan. Fields, in order: CDR3 length, J gene, V gene, CDR3 protein.

len: 12; j_gene: TRBJ2-7; v_gene: TRBV20-1; CDR3aa: CSARGPSYEQYF
len: 13; j_gene: TRBJ1-1; v_gene: TRBV7-9; CDR3aa: CASSLSREPEAFF
len: 15; j_gene: TRBJ1-1; v_gene: TRBV3-1; CDR3aa: CASRLQGARITEAFF
len: 13; j_gene: TRBJ2-2; v_gene: TRBV24-1; CDR3aa: CATNGRGTGELFF
len: 15; j_gene: TRBJ2-5; v_gene: TRBV7-9; CDR3aa: CASSPSQSFQETQYF
len: 12; j_gene: TRBJ1-6; v_gene: TRBV2; CDR3aa: CASRTADSPLHF
len: 14; j_gene: TRBJ2-2; v_gene: TRBV7-3; CDR3aa: CASSEQGAGGELFF
len: 15; j_gene: TRBJ1-3; v_gene: TRBV28; CDR3aa: CATDPTGSRGNTIYF
len: 15; j_gene: TRBJ1-1; v_gene: TRBV12-3/TRBV12-4; CDR3aa: CASSPRTGGNTEAFF
len: 16; j_gene: TRBJ1-2; v_gene: TRBV11-2; CDR3aa: CASSLDNGGRSNGYTF
len: 12; j_gene: TRBJ1-2; v_gene: TRBV30; CDR3aa: CAWWGPPGGYTF
len: 15; j_gene: TRBJ2-2; v_gene: TRBV10-3; CDR3aa: CATNTGDGFTGELFF
len: 13; j_gene: TRBJ1-1; v_gene: TRBV7-9; CDR3aa: CASSFYSHTEAFF
len: 12; j_gene: TRBJ1-1; v_gene: TRBV29-1; CDR3aa: CSGGGANTEAFF
len: 12; j_gene: TRBJ1-1; v_gene: TRBV10-2; CDR3aa: CASSESYRAAFF
len: 17; j_gene: TRBJ2-7; v_gene: TRBV11-2; CDR3aa: CASSLGAGTAAPYEQYF
len: 16; j_gene: TRBJ2-5; v_gene: TRBV12-3/TRBV12-4; CDR3aa: CASSLGGGGLSETQYF
len: 15; j_gene: TRBJ2-5; v_gene: TRBV19; CDR3aa: CASTTSGGPKETQYF
len: 15; j_gene: TRBJ2-7; v_gene: TRBV20-1; CDR3aa: CSASTPGLVTLEQYF
len: 14; j_gene: TRBJ1-2; v_gene: TRBV2; CDR3aa: CASSGSTEAYGYTF
len: 14; j_gene: TRBJ1-5; v_gene: TRBV24-1; CDR3aa: CATSADNSNQPQHF
len: 12; j_gene: TRBJ1-2; v_gene: TRBV11-2; CDR3aa: CASSLEDYGYTF
len: 16; j_gene: TRBJ2-2; v_gene: TRBV27; CDR3aa: CASSLGQGGHTGELFF
len: 14; j_gene: TRBJ2-7; v_gene: TRBV11-3; CDR3aa: CASNPGGGPYEQYF
len: 13; j_gene: TRBJ1-5; v_gene: TRBV12-3/TRBV12-4; CDR3aa: CASSFISGQPQHF
len: 15; j_gene: TRBJ2-5; v_gene: TRBV7-3; CDR3aa: CASSLGTGGLKTQYF
len: 14; j_gene: TRBJ1-1; v_gene: TRBV20-1; CDR3aa: CSAPWARGNTEAFF
len: 15; j_gene: TRBJ2-7; v_gene: TRBV7-2; CDR3aa: CASSPRPGLLDEQYF
len: 17; j_gene: TRBJ1-5; v_gene: TRBV15; CDR3aa: CATSTDSWVYSNQPQHF
len: 15; j_gene: TRBJ1-1; v_gene: TRBV18; CDR3aa: CASSPPNGLNTEAFF
len: 15; j_gene: TRBJ2-7; v_gene: TRBV20-1; CDR3aa: CSARSPSSGPYEQYF
len: 14; j_gene: TRBJ1-2; v_gene: TRBV6-1; CDR3aa: CASSEPPGDYGYTF
len: 14; j_gene: TRBJ2-7; v_gene: TRBV28; CDR3aa: CASSFNSGRYEQYF
len: 18; j_gene: TRBJ1-3; v_gene: TRBV2; CDR3aa: CASISTTFKLRQGNTIYF
len: 11; j_gene: TRBJ2-7; v_gene: TRBV6-5; CDR3aa: CATAEVAEQYF
len: 15; j_gene: TRBJ2-2; v_gene: TRBV15; CDR3aa: CATSRDRGSTGELFF
len: 14; j_gene: TRBJ1-1; v_gene: TRBV30; CDR3aa: CAWSGDGKNTEVFF